This T cell receptor beta chain stems from a study of vaccination and CD4 T cells after COVID-19. With respect to this clonotype: Its antigen is not identified.

The study sequenced cultured CD4+ T cell DNA using the Oncomine TCR Beta short-read assay. TCRdb recomputed calls from the PCR reads with MiXCR, one row per CDR3 protein. The table records approximately 13,000 distinct CDR3 sequences, 55% of them present only once. Treatment given: roughly 10-day PBMC culture with coronavirus spike peptide pools or control peptides (ViraFEST assay). CDR3 length equals 15 residues. Germline assignment: CDR1 SNHLY and CDR2 FYNNEI. The ends were cut back, 8 bases at V and 1 base at J, with 17 bases in the middle. The sequencing input was CD4+ T cells from blood, cultured in vitro. The sequence was collected from a human donor who had recovered from COVID-19. The chain uses TRBV2 and TRBJ1-1, with D possibly matching TRBD1 (6 bases). CDR3 nucleotides: TGTGCCAGCTCTCTCATCGGGGGGCGGAACACTGAAGCTTTCTTT. Its protein product is CASSLIGGRNTEAFF.